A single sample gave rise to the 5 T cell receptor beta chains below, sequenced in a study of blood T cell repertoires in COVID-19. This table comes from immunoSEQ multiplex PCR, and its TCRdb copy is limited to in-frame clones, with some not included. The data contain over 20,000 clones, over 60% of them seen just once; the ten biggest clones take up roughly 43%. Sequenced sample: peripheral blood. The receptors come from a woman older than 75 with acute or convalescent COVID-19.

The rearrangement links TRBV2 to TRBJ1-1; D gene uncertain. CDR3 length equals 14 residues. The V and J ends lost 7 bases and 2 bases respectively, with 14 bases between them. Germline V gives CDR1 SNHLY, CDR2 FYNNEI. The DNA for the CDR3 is TGTGCCAGCACCCGCGAACGGGGTAACACTGAAGCTTTCTTT. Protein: CASTRERGNTEAFF.

The CDR3 here is CASSLARDGYTF. The CDR3 region has the DNA TGTGCCAGCAGCTTAGCGCGGGATGGCTACACCTTC. This chain connects TRBV7-2 to TRBJ1-2; no firm D call. Germline-derived CDR1 and CDR2 are SGHTA and FQGNSA. The CDR3 contains 12 residues. Trimming cost V 0 bases and J 6 bases, with 5 bases left between them. Using reference TRBV7-2 and TRBJ1-2 for the parts outside the CDR3, the full variable domain is GAGVSQSPSNKVTEKGKDVELRCDPISGHTALYWYRQSLGQGLEFLIYFQGNSAPDKSGLPSDRFSAERTGGSVSTLTIQRTQQEDSAVYLCASSLARDGYTFGSGTRLTVV.

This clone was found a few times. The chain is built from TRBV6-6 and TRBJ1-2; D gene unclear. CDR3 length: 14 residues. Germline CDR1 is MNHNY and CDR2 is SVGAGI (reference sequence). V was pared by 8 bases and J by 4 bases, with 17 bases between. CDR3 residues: CASLGGKFTYGYTF. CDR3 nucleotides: TGTGCCAGCCTAGGCGGGAAGTTCACCTATGGCTACACCTTC.

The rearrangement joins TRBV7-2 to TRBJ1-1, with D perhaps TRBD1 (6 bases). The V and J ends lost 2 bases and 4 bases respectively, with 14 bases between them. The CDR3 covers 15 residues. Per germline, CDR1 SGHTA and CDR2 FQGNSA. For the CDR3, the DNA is TGTGCCAGCAGCTTACGGGTGACAGGAGGCACTGAAGCTTTCTTT. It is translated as CASSLRVTGGTEAFF. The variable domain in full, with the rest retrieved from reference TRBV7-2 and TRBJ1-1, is GAGVSQSPSNKVTEKGKDVELRCDPISGHTALYWYRQSLGQGLEFLIYFQGNSAPDKSGLPSDRFSAERTGGSVSTLTIQRTQQEDSAVYLCASSLRVTGGTEAFFGQGTRLTVV.

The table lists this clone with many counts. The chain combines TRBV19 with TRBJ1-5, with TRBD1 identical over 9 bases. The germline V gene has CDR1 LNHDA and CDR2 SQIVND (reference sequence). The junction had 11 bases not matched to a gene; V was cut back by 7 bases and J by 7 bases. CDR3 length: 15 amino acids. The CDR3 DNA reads TGTGCCAGTACACCGGACAGGGGATTAGGACAGCCCCAGCATTTT. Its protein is CASTPDRGLGQPQHF. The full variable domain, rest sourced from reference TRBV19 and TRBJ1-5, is DGGITQSPKYLFRKEGQNVTLSCEQNLNHDAMYWYRQDPGQGLRLIYYSQIVNDFQKGDIAEGYSVSREKKESFPLTVTSAQKNPTAFYLCASTPDRGLGQPQHFGDGTRLSIL.